What follows are 15 T cell receptor beta chains derived from one specimen sequenced in a study of blood T cell repertoires in COVID-19. This table comes from immunoSEQ multiplex PCR, and its TCRdb copy is limited to in-frame clones, with some not included. The table shows tens of thousands of clones, with 88% occurring only once. Sequenced input: peripheral blood. The receptors originated from a human donor in a cohort sampled during active COVID-19.

The chain joins TRBV7-9 to TRBJ1-2; TRBD1 matches at 7 bases. Trimming took 5 bases from V and 7 from J; bases not matched to a gene: 7. From germline, CDR1 is SEHNR and CDR2 FQNEAQ (reference sequence). The CDR3 contains 13 residues. The chain's CDR3 is CASSVGGYGGYTF. The CDR3 coding sequence is TGTGCCAGCAGCGTAGGGGGCTACGGTGGCTACACCTTC.

This rearrangement joins TRBV19 to TRBJ1-1; D is uncertain. The CDR3 covers 13 residues. Trimming took 6 bases from V and 2 from J, leaving 10 bases between them. Germline V gene sequence: CDR1 LNHDA, CDR2 SQIVND (reference sequence). DNA for the CDR3: TGTGCCAGTAGCCAAACAGTTAACACTGAAGCTTTCTTT. Its protein is CASSQTVNTEAFF.

This clone was seen more than once but under ten times. The V call is TRBV11-2, the J call TRBJ1-5; possible D gene TRBD1, 5 bases. CDR1 is SGHAT, CDR2 FQNNGV, per germline. The CDR3 has 13 amino acids. V lost 5 bases and J lost 7, with 12 bases in between. DNA of the CDR3: TGTGCCAGCAGCCCAGGGCGTAGACAGCCCCAGCATTTT. It codes for CASSPGRRQPQHF.

The chain carries TRBV9 and TRBJ2-7; possibly TRBD1 for D (6 bases). From germline, CDR1 is SGDLS and CDR2 YYNGEE. V lost 4 bases, J lost 0 bases, and 11 bases lay in between. CDR3 length: 14 amino acids. The DNA of the CDR3 is TGTGCCAGCAGCCAGACAGGATCCTCCTACGAGCAGTACTTC. This codes for CASSQTGSSYEQYF.

The chain links TRBV7-2 to TRBJ1-1; 8 nucleotides agree with TRBD1. Losses at the gene ends were 5 bases for V and 3 bases for J; bases not matched to a gene: 5. Germline V gene data show CDR1 as SGHTA and CDR2 as FQGNSA. This CDR3 is 14 amino acids long. This CDR3 reads CASSRRGLDTEAFF. The CDR3 nucleotides are TGTGCCAGCAGCCGCAGGGGGCTAGACACTGAAGCTTTCTTT.

V gene TRBV10-3 combines with J gene TRBJ2-2; 8 nucleotides line up with TRBD1. The V gene end was trimmed by 6 bases and the J gene end by 4 bases; junction bases not matched to a gene: 1. The CDR3 has 13 residues. Germline V gene data show CDR1 as ENHRY and CDR2 as SYGVKD. The CDR3 reads CAISGQGTGELFF. The CDR3 DNA sequence: TGTGCCATCAGCGGACAGGGCACCGGGGAGCTGTTTTTT.

This clone has only a few counts. V is TRBV7-9 and J is TRBJ1-5, with D hard to call. Trimming took off 3 bases at V and 4 bases at J, with 7 bases between the two ends. There are 13 residues in the CDR3. Looked up from germline, CDR1 is SEHNR and CDR2 is FQNEAQ (reference sequence). The CDR3 nucleotides are TGTGCCAGCAGCTTCCCCGGGAATCAGCCCCAGCATTTT. The encoded protein is CASSFPGNQPQHF.

The V gene is TRBV25-1, the J gene TRBJ1-3; perhaps TRBD1 as D (6 bases). Germline V gene data show CDR1 as MGHDK and CDR2 as SYGVNS. This CDR3 is built from 14 residues. The ends were cut back, 5 bases at V and 1 base at J, with 9 bases in the middle. CDR3 DNA: TGTGCCAGCAGTAGACAGGCTTCTGGAAACACCATATATTTT. Translated, it gives CASSRQASGNTIYF. The full variable domain, rest sourced from reference TRBV25-1 and TRBJ1-3, is EADIYQTPRYLVIGTGKKITLECSQTMGHDKMYWYQQDPGMELHLIHYSYGVNSTEKGDLSSESTVSRIRTEHFPLTLESARPSHTSQYLCASSRQASGNTIYFGEGSWLTVV.

This clone came up once. The chain carries TRBV2 and TRBJ2-7; 9 positions agree with TRBD1. Germline trimming cut 3 bases from V and 2 bases from J; bases unmatched to any gene: 5. Germline V lookup: CDR1 SNHLY, CDR2 FYNNEI. CDR3 length equals 15 residues. This chain's CDR3 is CASSDPGTGTYEQYF. CDR3 in DNA: TGTGCCAGCAGTGATCCCGGGACAGGGACCTACGAGCAGTACTTC.

V and J are TRBV6-2 or TRBV6-3 and TRBJ2-5; the D gene is possibly TRBD2 (7 bases). Trimming removed 2 bases from V and 5 bases from J, with 12 bases in between. The germline gives CDR1 MNHEY, CDR2 SVGEGT. The CDR3 runs to 14 residues. The CDR3 loop is CASSYGGAWETQYF. For the CDR3, the DNA is TGTGCCAGCAGTTACGGGGGGGCCTGGGAGACCCAGTACTTC.

This clone was seen a few times. The chain employs TRBV27 and TRBJ1-6; TRBD1 matches 7 bases. The CDR3 totals 15 residues. Germline V lookup: CDR1 MNHEY, CDR2 SMNVEV (reference sequence). Trimming removed 0 bases from V and 7 bases from J; junction bases left unmatched: 3. The CDR3 DNA is TGTGCCAGCAGTTTATCCGACAGGGCCAATTCACCCCTCCACTTT. It translates to CASSLSDRANSPLHF.

The V and J genes are TRBV19 and TRBJ2-3; the D gene is possibly TRBD2 (5 bases). CDR3 length: 12 amino acids. The germline gives CDR1 LNHDA, CDR2 SQIVND (reference sequence). Trimming removed 5 bases at V and 5 bases at J, with 8 bases between. The CDR3 DNA is TGTGCCAGTAGTGGGAGCGGAGATACGCAGTATTTT. Protein product: CASSGSGDTQYF.

This sequence joins TRBV9 and TRBJ1-2, with a possible D match to TRBD1 (6 bases). The CDR3 has 12 residues. The germline V gene encodes CDR1 SGDLS and CDR2 YYNGEE. Trimming removed 2 bases from V and 5 bases from J, with 7 bases in between. CDR3 amino acids: CASSVQGYGYTF. The DNA of the CDR3 is TGTGCCAGCAGCGTGCAGGGGTATGGCTACACCTTC.

V is TRBV3-1 (or the pseudogene TRBV3-2) and J is TRBJ2-1; 10 bases line up with TRBD2. The CDR3 consists of 13 residues. Per germline, CDR1 LGHDT and CDR2 YNNKEL (reference sequence). After removal of 2 bases from V and 14 bases from J, the junction contained 6 bases not matched to a gene. The CDR3 is CASSQSSGRRKFF. CDR3 in DNA: TGTGCCAGCAGCCAATCTAGCGGGAGACGGAAGTTCTTC.

CDR3 DNA: TGTGCCAGCAGTGATCCCGGGACTCCTTTCGATACGCAGTATTTT. Translation: CASSDPGTPFDTQYF. The chain joins TRBV25-1 to TRBJ2-3; weak D call: TRBD2 (6 bases). V was clipped by 3 bases and J by 6 bases, with 16 bases between them. The CDR3 totals 15 residues. CDR1 MGHDK and CDR2 SYGVNS come from the germline V gene. Combining the CDR3 with reference TRBV25-1 and TRBJ2-3 gives the whole variable domain EADIYQTPRYLVIGTGKKITLECSQTMGHDKMYWYQQDPGMELHLIHYSYGVNSTEKGDLSSESTVSRIRTEHFPLTLESARPSHTSQYLCASSDPGTPFDTQYFGPGTRLTVL.